This T cell receptor (beta chain) came from a study of T cell clonotyping in hematopoietic cell transplantation. Study in general: Pretransplant recipient samples were taken after cytoreduction.

This clone was seen a handful of times. What it binds is unknown. The study, taken as a whole, reports: Few recipient clonotypes overlapped donors; over 95% were de novo at given depth. No sorting was done, leaving CD4 and CD8 contributions mixed.

TCRdb's copy holds only in-frame clones and misses some; the assay was immunoSEQ multiplex PCR. The sample lists roughly 30,000 clones, 65% to 80% occurring once. This CDR3 contains 13 residues. Germline V gene sequence: CDR1 WNHNN, CDR2 SYGVQD (reference sequence). Indicated time point: recipient sample about 28 days before transplant, after cytoreduction. The sequence was obtained from a woman younger than 45 with chronic myeloid leukemia. Some clones in this sample may be carry-over from other donors' samples. The chain is built from TRBV10-1 and TRBJ1-2; weak D call: TRBD1 (5 bases). The material was peripheral blood mononuclear cells, obtained before stem cell transplant. Here the CDR3 DNA reads TGCGTGATAGAGGAAGGACACCTCTATGGCTACACCTTC. Translated, it gives CVIEEGHLYGYTF.